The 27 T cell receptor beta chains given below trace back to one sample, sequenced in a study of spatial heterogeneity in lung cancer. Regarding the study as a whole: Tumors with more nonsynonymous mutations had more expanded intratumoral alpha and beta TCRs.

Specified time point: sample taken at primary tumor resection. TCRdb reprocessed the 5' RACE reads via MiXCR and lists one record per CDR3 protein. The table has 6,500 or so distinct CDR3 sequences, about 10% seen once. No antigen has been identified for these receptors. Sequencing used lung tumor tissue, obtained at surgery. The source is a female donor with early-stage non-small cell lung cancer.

CDR3 residues: CSAARDREEGQFF. CDR3 bases: TGCAGTGCTGCCCGGGACAGGGAAGAGGGGCAGTTCTTC. The gene calls are TRBV20-1 and TRBJ2-1; 9 bases fit TRBD1. The trim removed 5 bases at V and 12 bases at J, leaving 11 bases unmatched. Germline V CDR1 and CDR2: DFQATT, SNEGSKA (reference sequence). The CDR3 extends over 13 amino acids.

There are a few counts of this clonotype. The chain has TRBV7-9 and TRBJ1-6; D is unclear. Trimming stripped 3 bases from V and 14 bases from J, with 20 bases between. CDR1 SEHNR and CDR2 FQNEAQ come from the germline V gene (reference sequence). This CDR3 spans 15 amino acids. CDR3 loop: CASSFGLGRIEALHF. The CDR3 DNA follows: TGTGCCAGCAGCTTTGGGCTGGGAAGAATAGAAGCCCTCCACTTT.

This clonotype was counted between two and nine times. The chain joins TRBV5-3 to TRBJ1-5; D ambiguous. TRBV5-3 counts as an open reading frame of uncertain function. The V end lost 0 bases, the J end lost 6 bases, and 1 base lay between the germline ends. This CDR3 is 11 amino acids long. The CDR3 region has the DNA TGTGCCAGAAGCTTGGGTCAGCCCCAGCATTTT. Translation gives CARSLGQPQHF.

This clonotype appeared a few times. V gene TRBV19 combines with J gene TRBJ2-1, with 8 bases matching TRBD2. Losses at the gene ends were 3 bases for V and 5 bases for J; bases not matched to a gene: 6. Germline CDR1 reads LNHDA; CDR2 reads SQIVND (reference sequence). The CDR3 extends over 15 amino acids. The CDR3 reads CASSIASGGNNEQFF. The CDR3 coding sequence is TGTGCCAGTAGTATTGCAAGCGGGGGTAACAATGAGCAGTTCTTC.

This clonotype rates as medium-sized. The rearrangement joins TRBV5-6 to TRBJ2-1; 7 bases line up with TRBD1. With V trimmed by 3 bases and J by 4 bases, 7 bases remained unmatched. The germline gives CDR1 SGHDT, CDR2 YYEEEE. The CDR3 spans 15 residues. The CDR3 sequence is CASSSGQESYNEQFF. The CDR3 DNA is TGTGCCAGCAGCTCAGGACAGGAATCTTACAATGAGCAGTTCTTC.

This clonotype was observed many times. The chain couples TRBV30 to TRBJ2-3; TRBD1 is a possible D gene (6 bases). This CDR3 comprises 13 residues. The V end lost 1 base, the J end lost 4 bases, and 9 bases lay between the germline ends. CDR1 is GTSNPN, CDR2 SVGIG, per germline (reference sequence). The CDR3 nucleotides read TGTGCCTGGAGTGCCACAGGGCCAGATACGCAGTATTTT. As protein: CAWSATGPDTQYF.

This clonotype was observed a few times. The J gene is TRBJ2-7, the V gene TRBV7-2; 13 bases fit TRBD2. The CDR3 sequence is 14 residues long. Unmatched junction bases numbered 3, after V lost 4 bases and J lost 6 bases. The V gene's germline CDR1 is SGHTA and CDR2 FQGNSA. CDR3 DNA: TGTGCCAGCAGCTCCGGACTAGCGGGAGCCGAGCAGTACTTC. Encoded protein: CASSSGLAGAEQYF. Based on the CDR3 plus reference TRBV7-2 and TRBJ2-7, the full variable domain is GAGVSQSPSNKVTEKGKDVELRCDPISGHTALYWYRQSLGQGLEFLIYFQGNSAPDKSGLPSDRFSAERTGGSVSTLTIQRTQQEDSAVYLCASSSGLAGAEQYFGPGTRLTVT.

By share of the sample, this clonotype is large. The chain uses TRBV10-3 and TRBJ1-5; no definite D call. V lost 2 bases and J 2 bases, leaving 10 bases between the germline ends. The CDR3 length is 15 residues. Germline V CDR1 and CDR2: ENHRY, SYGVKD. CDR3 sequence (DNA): TGTGCCATCAGTGAGGCCCGCGGGGGCAATCAGCCCCAGCATTTT. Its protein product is CAISEARGGNQPQHF.

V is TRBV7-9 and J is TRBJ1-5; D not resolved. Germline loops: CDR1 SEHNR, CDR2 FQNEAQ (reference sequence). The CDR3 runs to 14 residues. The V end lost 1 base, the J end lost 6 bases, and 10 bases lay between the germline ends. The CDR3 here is CASSLGGSGQPQHF. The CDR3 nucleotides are TGTGCCAGCAGCTTAGGTGGCTCCGGTCAGCCCCAGCATTTT.

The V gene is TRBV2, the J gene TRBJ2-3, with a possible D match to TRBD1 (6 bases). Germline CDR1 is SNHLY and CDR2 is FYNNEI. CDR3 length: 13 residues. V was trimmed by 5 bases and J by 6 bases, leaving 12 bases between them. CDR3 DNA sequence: TGTGCCAGCAGTCCAACAGGGATGGATACGCAGTATTTT. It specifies CASSPTGMDTQYF.

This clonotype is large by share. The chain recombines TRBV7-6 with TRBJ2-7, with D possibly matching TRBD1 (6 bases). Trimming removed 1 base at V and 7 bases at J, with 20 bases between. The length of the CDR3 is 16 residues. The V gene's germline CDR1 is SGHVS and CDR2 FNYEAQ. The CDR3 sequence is CASSLGGPVTVNEQYF. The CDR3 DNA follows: TGTGCCAGCAGCTTAGGGGGGCCCGTGACAGTAAATGAGCAGTACTTC.

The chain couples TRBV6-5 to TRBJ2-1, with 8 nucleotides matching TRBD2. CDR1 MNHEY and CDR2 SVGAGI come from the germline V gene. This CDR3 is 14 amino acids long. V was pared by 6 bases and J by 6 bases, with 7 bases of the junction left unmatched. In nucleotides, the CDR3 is TGTGCCAGCAGCCCTACCGGGACTAGCAATGAGCAGTTCTTC. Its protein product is CASSPTGTSNEQFF.

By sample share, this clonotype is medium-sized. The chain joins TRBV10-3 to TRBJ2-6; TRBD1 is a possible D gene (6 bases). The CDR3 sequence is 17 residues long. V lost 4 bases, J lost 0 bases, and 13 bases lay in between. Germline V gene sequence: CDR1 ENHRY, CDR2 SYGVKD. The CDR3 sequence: CAISGTAFSSGANVLTF. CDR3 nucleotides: TGTGCCATCAGTGGGACAGCCTTTAGCTCTGGGGCCAACGTCCTGACTTTC.

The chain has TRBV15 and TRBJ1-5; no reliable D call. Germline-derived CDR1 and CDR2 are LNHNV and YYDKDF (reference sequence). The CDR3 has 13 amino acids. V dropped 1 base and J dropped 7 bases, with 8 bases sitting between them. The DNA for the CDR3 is TGTGCCACCAGCAGAGGGAACTTGCAGCCCCAGCATTTT. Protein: CATSRGNLQPQHF.

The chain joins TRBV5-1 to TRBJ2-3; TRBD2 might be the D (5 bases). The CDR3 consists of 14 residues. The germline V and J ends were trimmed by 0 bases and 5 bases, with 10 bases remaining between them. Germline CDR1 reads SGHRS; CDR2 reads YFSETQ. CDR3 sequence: CASSLGQEVDTQYF. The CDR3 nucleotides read TGCGCCAGCAGCTTGGGCCAGGAGGTAGATACGCAGTATTTT.

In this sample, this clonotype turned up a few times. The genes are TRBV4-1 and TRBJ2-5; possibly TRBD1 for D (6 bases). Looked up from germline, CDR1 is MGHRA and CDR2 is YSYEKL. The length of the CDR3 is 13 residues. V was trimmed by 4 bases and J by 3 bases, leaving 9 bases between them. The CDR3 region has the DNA TGCGCCAGCAGCCGGGCAGGGGAAGAGACCCAGTACTTC. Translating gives CASSRAGEETQYF.

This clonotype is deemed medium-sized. The CDR3 nucleotides read TGCAGCGCTATCACGACAGGGGGCACTGAAGCTTTCTTT. Residues: CSAITTGGTEAFF. The rearrangement joins TRBV29-1 to TRBJ1-1, with 9 bases that match TRBD1. The length of the CDR3 is 13 residues. The ends lost 7 bases at V and 4 bases at J; junction bases unmatched: 7. Germline CDR1 and CDR2: SQVTM and ANQGSEA.

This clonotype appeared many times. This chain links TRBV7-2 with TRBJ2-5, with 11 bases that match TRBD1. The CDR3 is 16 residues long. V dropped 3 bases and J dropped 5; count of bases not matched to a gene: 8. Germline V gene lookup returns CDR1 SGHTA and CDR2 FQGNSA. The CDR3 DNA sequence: TGTGCCAGCAGCTTGGCCGGGACAGGGGGTTGGGAGACCCAGTACTTC. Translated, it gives CASSLAGTGGWETQYF.

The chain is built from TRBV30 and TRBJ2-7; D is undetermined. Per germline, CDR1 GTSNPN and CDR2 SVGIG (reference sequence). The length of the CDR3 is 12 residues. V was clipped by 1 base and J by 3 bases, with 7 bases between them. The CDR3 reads CAWSGKFYEQYF. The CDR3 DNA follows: TGTGCCTGGAGTGGAAAATTCTACGAGCAGTACTTC.

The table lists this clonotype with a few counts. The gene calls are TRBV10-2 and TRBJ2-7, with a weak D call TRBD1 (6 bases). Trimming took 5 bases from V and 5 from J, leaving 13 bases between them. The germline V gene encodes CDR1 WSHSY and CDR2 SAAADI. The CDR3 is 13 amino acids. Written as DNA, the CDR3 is TGCGCCAGCAGTCAGGGGAAGGCCAACGAGCAGTACTTC. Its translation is CASSQGKANEQYF.

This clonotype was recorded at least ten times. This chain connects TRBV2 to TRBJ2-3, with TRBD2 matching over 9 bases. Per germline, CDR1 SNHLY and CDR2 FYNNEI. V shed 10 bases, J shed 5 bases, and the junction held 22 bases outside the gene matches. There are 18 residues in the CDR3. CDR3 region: CATLTTGTSKNKRDTQYF. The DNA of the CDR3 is TGTGCCACCCTAACAACCGGGACTAGCAAAAATAAGAGAGATACGCAGTATTTT. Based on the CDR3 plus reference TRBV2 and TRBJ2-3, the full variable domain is EPEVTQTPSHQVTQMGQEVILRCVPISNHLYFYWYRQILGQKVEFLVSFYNNEISEKSEIFDDQFSVERPDGSNFTLKIRSTKLEDSAMYFCATLTTGTSKNKRDTQYFGPGTRLTVL.

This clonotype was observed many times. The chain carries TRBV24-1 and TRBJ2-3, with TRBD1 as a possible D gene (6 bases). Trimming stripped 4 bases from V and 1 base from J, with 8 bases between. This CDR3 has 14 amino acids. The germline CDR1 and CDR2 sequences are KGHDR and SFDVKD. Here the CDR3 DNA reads TGTGCCACCAGTGAGGCAGGGGGCACAGATACGCAGTATTTT. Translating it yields CATSEAGGTDTQYF.

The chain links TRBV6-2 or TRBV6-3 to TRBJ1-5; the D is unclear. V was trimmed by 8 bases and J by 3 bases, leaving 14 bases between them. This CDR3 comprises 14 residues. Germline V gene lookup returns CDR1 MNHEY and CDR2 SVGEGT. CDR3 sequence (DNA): TGTGCCAGCTGGTTTGGCAGGTACAATCAGCCCCAGCATTTT. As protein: CASWFGRYNQPQHF.

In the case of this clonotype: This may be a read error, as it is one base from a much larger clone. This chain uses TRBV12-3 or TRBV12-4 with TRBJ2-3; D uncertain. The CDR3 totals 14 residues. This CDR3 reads CASSLGWSTDMQYF. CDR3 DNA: TGTGCCAGCAGTTTAGGTTGGAGCACAGATATGCAGTATTTT.

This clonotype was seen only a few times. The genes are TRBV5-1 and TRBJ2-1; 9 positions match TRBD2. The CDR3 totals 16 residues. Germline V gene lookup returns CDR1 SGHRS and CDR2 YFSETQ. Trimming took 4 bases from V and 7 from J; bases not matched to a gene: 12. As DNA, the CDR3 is TGCGCCAGCAGCCCCCTAGGCGGGGGGGCCGGTAATGAGCAGTTCTTC. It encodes CASSPLGGGAGNEQFF.

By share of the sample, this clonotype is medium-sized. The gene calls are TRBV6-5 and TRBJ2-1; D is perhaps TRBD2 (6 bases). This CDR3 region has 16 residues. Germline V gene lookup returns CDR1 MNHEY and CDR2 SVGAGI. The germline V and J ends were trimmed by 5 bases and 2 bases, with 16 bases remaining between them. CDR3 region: CASSPVGGRPYNEQFF. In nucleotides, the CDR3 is TGTGCCAGCAGTCCAGTGGGGGGTAGACCCTACAATGAGCAGTTCTTC.

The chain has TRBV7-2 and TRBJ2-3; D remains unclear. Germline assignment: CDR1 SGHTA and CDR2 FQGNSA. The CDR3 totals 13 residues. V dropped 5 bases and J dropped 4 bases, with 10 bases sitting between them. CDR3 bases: TGTGCCAGCAGCCTCATTCGGGCAGATACGCAGTATTTT. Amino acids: CASSLIRADTQYF. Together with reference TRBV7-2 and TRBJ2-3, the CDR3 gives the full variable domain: GAGVSQSPSNKVTEKGKDVELRCDPISGHTALYWYRQSLGQGLEFLIYFQGNSAPDKSGLPSDRFSAERTGGSVSTLTIQRTQQEDSAVYLCASSLIRADTQYFGPGTRLTVL.